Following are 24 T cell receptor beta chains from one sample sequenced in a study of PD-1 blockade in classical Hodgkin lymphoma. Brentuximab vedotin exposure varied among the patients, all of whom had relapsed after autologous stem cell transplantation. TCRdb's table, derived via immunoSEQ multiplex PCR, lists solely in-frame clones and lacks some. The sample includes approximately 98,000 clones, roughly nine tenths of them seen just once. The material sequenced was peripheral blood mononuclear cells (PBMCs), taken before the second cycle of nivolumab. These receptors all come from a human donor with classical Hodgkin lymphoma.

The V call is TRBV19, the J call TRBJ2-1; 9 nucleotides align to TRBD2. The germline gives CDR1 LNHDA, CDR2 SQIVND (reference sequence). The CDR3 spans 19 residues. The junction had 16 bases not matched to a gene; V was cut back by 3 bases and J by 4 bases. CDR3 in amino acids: CASSIALPYSGSRYNEQFF. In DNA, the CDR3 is TGTGCCAGTAGTATCGCTCTCCCCTATAGCGGGAGTAGGTACAATGAGCAGTTCTTC.

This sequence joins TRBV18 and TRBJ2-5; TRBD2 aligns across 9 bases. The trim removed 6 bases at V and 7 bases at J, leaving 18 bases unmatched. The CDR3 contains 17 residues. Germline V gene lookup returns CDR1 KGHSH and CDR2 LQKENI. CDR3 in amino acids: CASSPIAGERSEGTQYF. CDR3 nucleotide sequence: TGTGCCAGCTCTCCCATAGCGGGAGAACGCTCCGAGGGGACCCAGTACTTC. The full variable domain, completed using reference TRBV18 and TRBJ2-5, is NAGVMQNPRHLVRRRGQEARLRCSPMKGHSHVYWYRQLPEEGLKFMVYLQKENIIDESGMPKERFSAEFPKEGPSILRIQQVVRGDSAAYFCASSPIAGERSEGTQYFGPGTRLLVL.

Written as DNA, the CDR3 is TGTGCCACCACCCGGGACAGGGAGTTTCAGCCCCAGCATTTT. Encoded protein: CATTRDREFQPQHF. The rearrangement uses TRBV2 and TRBJ1-5, with 9 nucleotides matching TRBD1. This CDR3 has 14 amino acids. V shed 10 bases and J 6 bases; nucleotides not matched to a gene: 10. The germline V gene has CDR1 SNHLY and CDR2 FYNNEI.

The CDR3 loop reads CASSGGHVYGYTF. CDR3 DNA: TGTGCCAGCAGTGGTGGACACGTCTATGGCTACACCTTC. This chain connects TRBV6-5 to TRBJ1-2, with D possibly being TRBD1 (5 bases). Trimming cost V 5 bases and J 4 bases, with 11 bases left between them. The germline V gene encodes CDR1 MNHEY and CDR2 SVGAGI. The CDR3 runs to 13 residues.

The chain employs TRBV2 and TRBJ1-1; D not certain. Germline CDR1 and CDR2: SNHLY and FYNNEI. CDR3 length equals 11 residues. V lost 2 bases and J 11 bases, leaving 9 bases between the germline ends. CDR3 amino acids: CASSEPGDAFF. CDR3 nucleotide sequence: TGTGCCAGCAGTGAACCAGGTGATGCTTTCTTT.

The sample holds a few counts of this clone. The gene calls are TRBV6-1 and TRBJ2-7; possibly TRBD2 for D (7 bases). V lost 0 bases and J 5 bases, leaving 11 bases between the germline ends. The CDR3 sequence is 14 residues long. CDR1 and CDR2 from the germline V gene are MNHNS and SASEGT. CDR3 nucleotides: TGTGCCAGCAGTGAAGCAGGGGGAGGGCACGAGCAGTACTTC. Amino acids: CASSEAGGGHEQYF.

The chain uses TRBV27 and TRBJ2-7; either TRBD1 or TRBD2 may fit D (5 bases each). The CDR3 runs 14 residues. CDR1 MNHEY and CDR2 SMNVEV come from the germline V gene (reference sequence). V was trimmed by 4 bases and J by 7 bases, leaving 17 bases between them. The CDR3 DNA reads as TGTGCCAGCAGTTCGCCCGGGACGGTCTGGGAGCAGTACTTC. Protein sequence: CASSSPGTVWEQYF.

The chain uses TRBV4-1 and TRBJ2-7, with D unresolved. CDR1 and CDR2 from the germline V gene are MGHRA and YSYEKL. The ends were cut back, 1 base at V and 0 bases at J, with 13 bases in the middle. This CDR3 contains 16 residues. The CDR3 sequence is CASSQVSTAHSYEQYF. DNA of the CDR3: TGCGCCAGCAGCCAAGTTAGTACAGCCCACTCCTACGAGCAGTACTTC.

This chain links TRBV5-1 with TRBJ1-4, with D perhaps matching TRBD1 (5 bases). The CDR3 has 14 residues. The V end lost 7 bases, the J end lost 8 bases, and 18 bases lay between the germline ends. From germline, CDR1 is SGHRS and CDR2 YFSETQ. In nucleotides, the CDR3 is TGCGCCAGCGGGCGGCTCCCGGGGCGGGAAAAACTGTTTTTT. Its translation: CASGRLPGREKLFF.

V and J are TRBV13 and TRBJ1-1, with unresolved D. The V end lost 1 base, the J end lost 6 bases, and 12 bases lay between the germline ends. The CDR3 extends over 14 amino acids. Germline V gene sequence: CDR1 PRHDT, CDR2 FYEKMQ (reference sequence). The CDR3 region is CASSLEWESAEAFF. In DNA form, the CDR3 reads TGTGCCAGCAGCTTAGAATGGGAAAGCGCTGAAGCTTTCTTT.

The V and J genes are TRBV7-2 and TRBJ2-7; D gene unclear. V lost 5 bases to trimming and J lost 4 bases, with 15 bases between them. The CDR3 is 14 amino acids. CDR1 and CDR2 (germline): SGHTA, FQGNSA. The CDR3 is CASSTTPLLYEQYF. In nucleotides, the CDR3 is TGTGCCAGCAGCACAACCCCATTGCTTTACGAGCAGTACTTC.

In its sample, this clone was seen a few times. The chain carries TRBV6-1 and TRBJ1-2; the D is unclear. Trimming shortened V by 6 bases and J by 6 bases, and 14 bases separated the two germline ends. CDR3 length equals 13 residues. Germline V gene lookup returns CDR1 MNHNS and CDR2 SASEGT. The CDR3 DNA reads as TGTGCCAGCAGCCAAACCCGGGATAATGGCTACACCTTC. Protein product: CASSQTRDNGYTF.

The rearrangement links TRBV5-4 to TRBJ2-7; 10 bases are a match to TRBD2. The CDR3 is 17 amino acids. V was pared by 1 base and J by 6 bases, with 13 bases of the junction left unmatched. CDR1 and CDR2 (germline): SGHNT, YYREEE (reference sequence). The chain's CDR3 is CASSLLALAGENGEQYF. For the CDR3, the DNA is TGTGCCAGCAGCTTGCTTGCTCTAGCGGGAGAAAACGGCGAGCAGTACTTC.

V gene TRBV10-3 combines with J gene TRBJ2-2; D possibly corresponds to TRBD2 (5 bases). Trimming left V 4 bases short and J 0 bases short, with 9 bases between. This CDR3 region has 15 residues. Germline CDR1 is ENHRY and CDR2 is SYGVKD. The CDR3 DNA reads TGTGCCATCAGTGGAGGAGGACCGAACACCGGGGAGCTGTTTTTT. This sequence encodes CAISGGGPNTGELFF.

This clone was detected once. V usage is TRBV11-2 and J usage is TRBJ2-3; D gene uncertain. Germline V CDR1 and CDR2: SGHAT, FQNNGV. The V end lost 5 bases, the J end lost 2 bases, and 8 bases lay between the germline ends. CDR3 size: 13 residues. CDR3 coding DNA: TGTGCCAGCAGCCCCCCCCTCACAGATACGCAGTATTTT. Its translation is CASSPPLTDTQYF.

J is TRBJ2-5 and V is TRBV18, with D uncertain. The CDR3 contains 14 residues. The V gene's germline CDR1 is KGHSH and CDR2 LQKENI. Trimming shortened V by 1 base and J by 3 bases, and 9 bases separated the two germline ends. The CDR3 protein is CASSPLGREETQYF. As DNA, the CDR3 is TGTGCCAGCTCACCACTTGGACGGGAAGAGACCCAGTACTTC.

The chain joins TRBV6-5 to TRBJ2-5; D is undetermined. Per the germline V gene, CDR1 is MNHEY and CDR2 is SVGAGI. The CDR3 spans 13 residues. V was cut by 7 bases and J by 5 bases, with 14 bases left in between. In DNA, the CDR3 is TGTGCCAGCAAGGACGTTGGACGGGAGACCCAGTACTTC. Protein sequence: CASKDVGRETQYF.

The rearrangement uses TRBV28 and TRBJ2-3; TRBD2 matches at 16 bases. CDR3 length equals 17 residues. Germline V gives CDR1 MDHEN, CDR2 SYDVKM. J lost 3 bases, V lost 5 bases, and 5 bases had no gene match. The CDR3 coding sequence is TGTGCCAGCAGTCCGCCGGGACTAGCGGGAGGGACAGATACGCAGTATTTT. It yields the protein CASSPPGLAGGTDTQYF.

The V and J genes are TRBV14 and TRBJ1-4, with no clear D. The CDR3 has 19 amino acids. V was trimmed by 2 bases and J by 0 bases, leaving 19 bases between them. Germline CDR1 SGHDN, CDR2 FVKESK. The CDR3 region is CASSQNPRNPLATNEKLFF. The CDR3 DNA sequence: TGTGCCAGCAGCCAAAATCCCCGGAACCCCCTGGCAACTAATGAAAAACTGTTTTTT. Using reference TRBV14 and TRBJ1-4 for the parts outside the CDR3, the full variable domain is EAGVTQFPSHSVIEKGQTVTLRCDPISGHDNLYWYRRVMGKEIKFLLHFVKESKQDESGMPNNRFLAERTGGTYSTLKVQPAELEDSGVYFCASSQNPRNPLATNEKLFFGSGTQLSVL.

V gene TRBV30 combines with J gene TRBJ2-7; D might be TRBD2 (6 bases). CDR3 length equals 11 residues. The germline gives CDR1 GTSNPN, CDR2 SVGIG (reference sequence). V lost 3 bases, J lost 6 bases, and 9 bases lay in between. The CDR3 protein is CAWSFSGEQYF. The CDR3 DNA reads TGTGCCTGGAGCTTTAGCGGCGAGCAGTACTTC. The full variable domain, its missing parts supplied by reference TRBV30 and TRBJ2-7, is SQTIHQWPATLVQPVGSPLSLECTVEGTSNPNLYWYRQAAGRGLQLLFYSVGIGQISSEVPQNLSASRPQDRQFILSSKKLLLSDSGFYLCAWSFSGEQYFGPGTRLTVT.

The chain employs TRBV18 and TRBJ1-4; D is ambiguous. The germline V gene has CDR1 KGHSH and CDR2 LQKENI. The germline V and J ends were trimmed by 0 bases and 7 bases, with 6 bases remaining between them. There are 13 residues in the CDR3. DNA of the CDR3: TGTGCCAGCTCACCACCCCCGGGTGAAAAACTGTTTTTT. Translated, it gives CASSPPPGEKLFF.

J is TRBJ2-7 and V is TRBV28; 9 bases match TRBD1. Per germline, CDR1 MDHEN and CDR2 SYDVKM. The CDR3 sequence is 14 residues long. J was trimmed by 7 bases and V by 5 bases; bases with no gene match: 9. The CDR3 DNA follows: TGTGCCAGCAGTCCGGGGACAGGGACGGGGGAGCAGTACTTC. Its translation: CASSPGTGTGEQYF.

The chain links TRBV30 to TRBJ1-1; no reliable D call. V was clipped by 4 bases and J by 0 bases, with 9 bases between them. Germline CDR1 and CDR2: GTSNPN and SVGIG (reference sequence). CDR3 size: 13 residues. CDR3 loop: CAWNAGLNTEAFF. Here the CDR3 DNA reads TGTGCCTGGAATGCCGGATTGAACACTGAAGCTTTCTTT. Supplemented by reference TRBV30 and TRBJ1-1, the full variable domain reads SQTIHQWPATLVQPVGSPLSLECTVEGTSNPNLYWYRQAAGRGLQLLFYSVGIGQISSEVPQNLSASRPQDRQFILSSKKLLLSDSGFYLCAWNAGLNTEAFFGQGTRLTVV.

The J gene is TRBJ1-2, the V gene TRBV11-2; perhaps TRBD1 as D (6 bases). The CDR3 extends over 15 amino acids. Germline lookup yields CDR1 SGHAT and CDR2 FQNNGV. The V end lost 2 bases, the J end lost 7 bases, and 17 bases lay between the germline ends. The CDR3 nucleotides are TGTGCCAGCAGCTTAACCCAGGGGATCTGGAGTGGCTACACCTTC. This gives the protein CASSLTQGIWSGYTF.